Included here is one TCR beta chain sequence, with context. Its target is unknown. The data were obtained in a study of PD-1 blockade in classical Hodgkin lymphoma. Using immunoSEQ multiplex PCR, the repertoire was profiled, and TCRdb retains in-frame clones only, with some absent. Here the sample spans roughly 64,000 clones, approximately 90% being singletons. Germline-derived CDR1 and CDR2 are SGHAT and FQNNGV. The CDR3 runs 13 residues. Trimming shortened V by 3 bases and J by 8 bases, and 10 bases separated the two germline ends. Described time point: cycle 4 day 1 (C4D1), after 6 weeks of nivolumab. Every patient had relapsed following autologous stem cell transplantation, and cohorts differed in brentuximab vedotin exposure. Overall study results and limits: Individuals who commenced nivolumab within less than 1 year of ASCT were excluded. Relapsed/refractory patients reportedly had the lowest baseline TCR diversity, below newly diagnosed patients, who were below healthy donors.

The material was peripheral blood mononuclear cells (PBMCs), obtained before the fourth cycle of nivolumab. The chain uses TRBV11-2 and TRBJ1-4; D remains unclear. The clonotype comes from a human donor with classical Hodgkin lymphoma. The CDR3: CASSLARGEKLFF. As DNA, the CDR3 is TGTGCCAGCAGCTTGGCTAGAGGCGAAAAACTGTTTTTT.